This record concerns one T cell receptor beta chain sequence. This may be a read error, as it is one base from a much larger clone. This record belongs to a study of blood T cells in healthy people across ages. Primed by a sample-barcoded 5' primer and a J-beta primer mix, a second PCR proceeded for about 6 to 11 cycles. Per sample, CDR3-containing paired-end reads numbered at least 2.5 million. TCRdb independently ran MiXCR on the 5' RACE reads; one entry per CDR3 protein. The sample consists of under 850,000 distinct CDR3 sequences, around 36% of them appearing once. Sample donors were healthy Caucasian individuals that came from Russia, aged 6 to 90. Each sample yielded at least 6 million isolated PBMCs. Every sample gave at least 6 micrograms of total RNA when it was extracted. V was clipped by 1 base and J by 7 bases, with 11 bases between them. Germline V gives CDR1 LGHNA, CDR2 YSLEER. This CDR3 is 13 amino acids long.

The rearrangement joins TRBV4-3 to TRBJ2-7; D not resolved. This sequence originates from a man aged 18-30 years in good health. The material sequenced was blood. The CDR3 here is CASSQGGYNEQYF. The CDR3 DNA follows: TGCGCCAGCAGCCAAGGAGGTTACAATGAGCAGTACTTC.